Listed below are T cell receptor beta chains from one sample, sequenced in a study of blood T cell repertoires in COVID-19. Only in-frame clones appear in the TCRdb table, and some are missing; sequencing was by immunoSEQ multiplex PCR. Of 100,000 to 150,000 clones listed, about 89% are singletons. The sequenced sample was peripheral blood. All receptors come from a man aged 50 or older with active or convalescent COVID-19. CDR3s include the opening cysteine and the closing phenylalanine or tryptophan. The D gene is left open where the match is weak. The size field is filled for only some rows; it gives once, few, many or a size class.

cdr3_nt: TGTGCCATTCAAAGAGACTCTGGGGCCAACGTCCTGACTTTC
cdr3_aa: CAIQRDSGANVLTF
clone_size: few
cdr3_length: 14
v_call: TRBV10-3
j_call: TRBJ2-6
d_call: -

cdr3_nt: TGTGCCAGCTCAGCGGGACAGGGTCCCTACGAGCAGTACTTC
cdr3_aa: CASSAGQGPYEQYF
clone_size: -
cdr3_length: 14
v_call: TRBV18
j_call: TRBJ2-7
d_call: TRBD1

cdr3_nt: TGTGCCAGCAGCCGAGGACTAGTTCCCTACGAGCAGTACTTC
cdr3_aa: CASSRGLVPYEQYF
clone_size: once
cdr3_length: 14
v_call: TRBV28
j_call: TRBJ2-7
d_call: TRBD2

cdr3_nt: TGTGCCAGCAGCTTAGACGGGGGGTTCACTGAAGCTTTCTTT
cdr3_aa: CASSLDGGFTEAFF
clone_size: -
cdr3_length: 14
v_call: TRBV7-9
j_call: TRBJ1-1
d_call: -

cdr3_nt: TGCGCCAGCAGCATGCAGACTAGCAGTCGGTCAGAGACCCAGTACTTC
cdr3_aa: CASSMQTSSRSETQYF
clone_size: -
cdr3_length: 16
v_call: TRBV5-1
j_call: TRBJ2-5
d_call: TRBD2

cdr3_nt: TGTGCCAGCAGTTATGAAGGCGGGACAGGGCGCTGGGGCACTGAAGCTTTCTTT
cdr3_aa: CASSYEGGTGRWGTEAFF
clone_size: -
cdr3_length: 18
v_call: TRBV6-2/TRBV6-3
j_call: TRBJ1-1
d_call: TRBD1

cdr3_nt: TGTGCCAGCAGCTTTTCGGACAGGGGGAACTACGAGCAGTACTTC
cdr3_aa: CASSFSDRGNYEQYF
clone_size: -
cdr3_length: 15
v_call: TRBV7-7
j_call: TRBJ2-7
d_call: TRBD1

cdr3_nt: TGTGCCAGCAGTGGCGGGACAGAAGTAAACACTGAAGCTTTCTTT
cdr3_aa: CASSGGTEVNTEAFF
clone_size: -
cdr3_length: 15
v_call: TRBV2
j_call: TRBJ1-1
d_call: TRBD1

cdr3_nt: TGCGCCAGCAGCAAGAGCGGGAGCACAGATACGCAGTATTTT
cdr3_aa: CASSKSGSTDTQYF
clone_size: -
cdr3_length: 14
v_call: TRBV5-1
j_call: TRBJ2-3
d_call: -

cdr3_nt: TGTGCCAGCAGTGGAGGGCCTGCGAGGAATGGGGCCAACGTCCTGACTTTC
cdr3_aa: CASSGGPARNGANVLTF
clone_size: -
cdr3_length: 17
v_call: TRBV2
j_call: TRBJ2-6
d_call: -

cdr3_nt: TGTGCCAGCAGTGAAGCGCAGGGACAGCCCCAGCATTTT
cdr3_aa: CASSEAQGQPQHF
clone_size: -
cdr3_length: 13
v_call: TRBV6-1
j_call: TRBJ1-5
d_call: -

cdr3_nt: TGCGCCAGCAGCTTTAAGACTAGCGGGGGGGCAGATACGCAGTATTTT
cdr3_aa: CASSFKTSGGADTQYF
clone_size: -
cdr3_length: 16
v_call: TRBV5-1
j_call: TRBJ2-3
d_call: TRBD2

cdr3_nt: TGTGCCAGCAGTTTATCGCTAGCGGGAGGGTACTACGAGCAGTACTTC
cdr3_aa: CASSLSLAGGYYEQYF
clone_size: -
cdr3_length: 16
v_call: TRBV27
j_call: TRBJ2-7
d_call: TRBD2

cdr3_nt: TGCGCCAGCAGCCAAGCGGACAGGGGGCACTATGGCTACACCTTC
cdr3_aa: CASSQADRGHYGYTF
clone_size: -
cdr3_length: 15
v_call: TRBV4-1
j_call: TRBJ1-2
d_call: TRBD1

cdr3_nt: TGCGCCAGCCGGGATCAGGGGGCCCCTGAAGCTTTCTTT
cdr3_aa: CASRDQGAPEAFF
clone_size: -
cdr3_length: 13
v_call: TRBV10-2
j_call: TRBJ1-1
d_call: TRBD1

cdr3_nt: TGTGCCAGCAGACTTGAGGCGAACACTGAAGCTTTCTTT
cdr3_aa: CASRLEANTEAFF
clone_size: -
cdr3_length: 13
v_call: TRBV5-4
j_call: TRBJ1-1
d_call: -

cdr3_nt: TGTGCCAGCAGCTTAGCTGGGACAGGCGACTCCTACGAGCAGTACTTC
cdr3_aa: CASSLAGTGDSYEQYF
clone_size: -
cdr3_length: 16
v_call: TRBV7-2
j_call: TRBJ2-7
d_call: TRBD1

cdr3_nt: TGTGCCAGCTCCGAAAATATGGGCAGCTCCGGGGAGCTGTTTTTT
cdr3_aa: CASSENMGSSGELFF
clone_size: -
cdr3_length: 15
v_call: TRBV18
j_call: TRBJ2-2
d_call: -

cdr3_nt: TGTGCCAGCAGCGTAGCAATCAGGACTGAAGCTTTCTTT
cdr3_aa: CASSVAIRTEAFF
clone_size: -
cdr3_length: 13
v_call: TRBV9
j_call: TRBJ1-1
d_call: -

cdr3_nt: TGTGCCAGCAGCTCTAGACAGGGAAGAGAGACCCAGTACTTC
cdr3_aa: CASSSRQGRETQYF
clone_size: -
cdr3_length: 14
v_call: TRBV7-9
j_call: TRBJ2-5
d_call: TRBD1

cdr3_nt: TGCACCAGCAGCCAAGGCCCGGGCACAGATACGCAGTATTTT
cdr3_aa: CTSSQGPGTDTQYF
clone_size: -
cdr3_length: 14
v_call: TRBV1
j_call: TRBJ2-3
d_call: -

cdr3_nt: TGTGCCAGCAGCCAATTCCCGGGACAGGGATCCGCTCGTGACACCATATATTTT
cdr3_aa: CASSQFPGQGSARDTIYF
clone_size: -
cdr3_length: 18
v_call: TRBV5-4
j_call: TRBJ1-3
d_call: TRBD1

cdr3_nt: TGCGCCAGCAGCCAACTTGGACTGAGCACAGATACGCAGTATTTT
cdr3_aa: CASSQLGLSTDTQYF
clone_size: -
cdr3_length: 15
v_call: TRBV4-1
j_call: TRBJ2-3
d_call: -

cdr3_nt: TGTGCCAGCCGACTAACGGAGACCCAGTACTTC
cdr3_aa: CASRLTETQYF
clone_size: -
cdr3_length: 11
v_call: TRBV3-1/TRBV3-2
j_call: TRBJ2-5
d_call: -

cdr3_nt: TGTGCCAGCAGTGCGAGGCGGGCATCTTCCTACGAGCAGTACTTC
cdr3_aa: CASSARRASSYEQYF
clone_size: -
cdr3_length: 15
v_call: TRBV2
j_call: TRBJ2-7
d_call: -

cdr3_nt: TGTGCCAGCAGTGAAGCGGTGAGCACAGCGGGATATGAGCAGTTCTTC
cdr3_aa: CASSEAVSTAGYEQFF
clone_size: once
cdr3_length: 16
v_call: TRBV2
j_call: TRBJ2-1
d_call: TRBD2

cdr3_nt: TGTGCCAGCAGCGGTCCTGAGACAGGGGGTTTTGGAAACACCATATATTTT
cdr3_aa: CASSGPETGGFGNTIYF
clone_size: -
cdr3_length: 17
v_call: TRBV7-8
j_call: TRBJ1-3
d_call: TRBD1

cdr3_nt: TGCGCCAGCAGAACTAGCGGGATTAGCACAGATACGCAGTATTTT
cdr3_aa: CASRTSGISTDTQYF
clone_size: once
cdr3_length: 15
v_call: TRBV5-1
j_call: TRBJ2-3
d_call: TRBD2

cdr3_nt: TGTGCCAGCAATAAACAGAACTACGAGCAGTACTTC
cdr3_aa: CASNKQNYEQYF
clone_size: -
cdr3_length: 12
v_call: TRBV6-5
j_call: TRBJ2-7
d_call: -

cdr3_nt: TGTGCCAGTGCGCCGACAGGAGCTAACTATGGCTACACCTTC
cdr3_aa: CASAPTGANYGYTF
clone_size: -
cdr3_length: 14
v_call: TRBV19
j_call: TRBJ1-2
d_call: -

cdr3_nt: TGTGCCAGCAAAGGGACAGGGGGTCGGAGCAATCAGCCCCAGCATTTT
cdr3_aa: CASKGTGGRSNQPQHF
clone_size: -
cdr3_length: 16
v_call: TRBV2
j_call: TRBJ1-5
d_call: TRBD1

cdr3_nt: TGTGCCAGCAGCCTAGTGCAGGGGCAACCCCAGATCAACACCGGGGAGCTGTTTTTT
cdr3_aa: CASSLVQGQPQINTGELFF
clone_size: -
cdr3_length: 19
v_call: TRBV6-2/TRBV6-3
j_call: TRBJ2-2
d_call: -

cdr3_nt: TGTGCCAGCAGCCCAAGGACTAGCGGGAACAATGAGCAGTTCTTC
cdr3_aa: CASSPRTSGNNEQFF
clone_size: -
cdr3_length: 15
v_call: TRBV7-8
j_call: TRBJ2-1
d_call: TRBD2

cdr3_nt: TGTGCCACCGCCACTCTTAGGACTAGCGGGAGTATCACCTACAATGAGCAGTTCTTC
cdr3_aa: CATATLRTSGSITYNEQFF
clone_size: -
cdr3_length: 19
v_call: TRBV24-1
j_call: TRBJ2-1
d_call: TRBD2

cdr3_nt: TGTGCCAGCAGCCAAGATCTATTGGAGACCCAGTACTTC
cdr3_aa: CASSQDLLETQYF
clone_size: -
cdr3_length: 13
v_call: TRBV3-1/TRBV3-2
j_call: TRBJ2-5
d_call: -

cdr3_nt: TGTGCCAGCAGTTACTCCGTTCTTGGGGCCGACTATGGCTACACCTTC
cdr3_aa: CASSYSVLGADYGYTF
clone_size: once
cdr3_length: 16
v_call: TRBV6-5
j_call: TRBJ1-2
d_call: -

cdr3_nt: TGTGCCAGCAGCAAAGGACGATCGGGACACCCTGGAAACACCATATATTTT
cdr3_aa: CASSKGRSGHPGNTIYF
clone_size: -
cdr3_length: 17
v_call: TRBV21-1
j_call: TRBJ1-3
d_call: -

cdr3_nt: TGCGCCAGCAGTCACATCCCACCCCCGGCGGACTACCAAGAGACCCAGTACTTC
cdr3_aa: CASSHIPPPADYQETQYF
clone_size: -
cdr3_length: 18
v_call: TRBV23-1
j_call: TRBJ2-5
d_call: -

cdr3_nt: TGCAGCGTTGAGAGCGGAGACAATCAGCCCCAGCATTTT
cdr3_aa: CSVESGDNQPQHF
clone_size: -
cdr3_length: 13
v_call: TRBV29-1
j_call: TRBJ1-5
d_call: -

cdr3_nt: TGTGCCTGGAGTGCTACAGACAGGGGGCTGGGCGAGCAGTACTTC
cdr3_aa: CAWSATDRGLGEQYF
clone_size: once
cdr3_length: 15
v_call: TRBV30
j_call: TRBJ2-7
d_call: TRBD1

cdr3_nt: TGTGCCTGGAGTGTGAGGGACAGGGGAGGCGAGCAGTACTTC
cdr3_aa: CAWSVRDRGGEQYF
clone_size: once
cdr3_length: 14
v_call: TRBV30
j_call: TRBJ2-7
d_call: TRBD1

cdr3_nt: TGCGCCAGCAGTGACCGACTTAAAAGCTCCTACAATGAGCAGTTCTTC
cdr3_aa: CASSDRLKSSYNEQFF
clone_size: -
cdr3_length: 16
v_call: TRBV10-1
j_call: TRBJ2-1
d_call: -

cdr3_nt: TGTGCCAGCAGGGCGAGCGGGAGAGTGGACAATAGGAATGAGCAGTTCTTC
cdr3_aa: CASRASGRVDNRNEQFF
clone_size: -
cdr3_length: 17
v_call: TRBV28
j_call: TRBJ2-1
d_call: TRBD2

cdr3_nt: TGTGCCAGCAGTGAAGACCAGGGCGGTCAGCCCCAGCATTTT
cdr3_aa: CASSEDQGGQPQHF
clone_size: -
cdr3_length: 14
v_call: TRBV2
j_call: TRBJ1-5
d_call: -

cdr3_nt: TGTGCCAGCAGCTTTAATAGCGGGAGGAAAGACGAGCAGTACTTC
cdr3_aa: CASSFNSGRKDEQYF
clone_size: -
cdr3_length: 15
v_call: TRBV11-2
j_call: TRBJ2-7
d_call: TRBD2

cdr3_nt: TGTGCCAGCAGCCAAGATACCCGGTACTCTGGAAACACCATATATTTT
cdr3_aa: CASSQDTRYSGNTIYF
clone_size: -
cdr3_length: 16
v_call: TRBV3-1/TRBV3-2
j_call: TRBJ1-3
d_call: -

cdr3_nt: TGTGCCAGTAGTATTTTAGTGGGGGACAGGGGACGACAGCCCCAGCATTTT
cdr3_aa: CASSILVGDRGRQPQHF
clone_size: -
cdr3_length: 17
v_call: TRBV19
j_call: TRBJ1-5
d_call: TRBD1

cdr3_nt: TGCGCCAGCAGCCCCGGGTCCTCTAGCACAGATACGCAGTATTTT
cdr3_aa: CASSPGSSSTDTQYF
clone_size: -
cdr3_length: 15
v_call: TRBV4-3
j_call: TRBJ2-3
d_call: -

cdr3_nt: TGCGCGGGACAGAGAAATGAAAAACTGTTTTTT
cdr3_aa: CAGQRNEKLFF
clone_size: -
cdr3_length: 11
v_call: TRBV20-1
j_call: TRBJ1-4
d_call: TRBD1

cdr3_nt: TGTGCCAGCAGCCTGACAGTCTCTGGGGCCAACGTCCTGACTTTC
cdr3_aa: CASSLTVSGANVLTF
clone_size: -
cdr3_length: 15
v_call: TRBV14
j_call: TRBJ2-6
d_call: -

cdr3_nt: TGTGCCAGCAGTTTTATCTCCGCGGGAGGTCGCACCGGGGAGCTGTTTTTT
cdr3_aa: CASSFISAGGRTGELFF
clone_size: -
cdr3_length: 17
v_call: TRBV28
j_call: TRBJ2-2
d_call: TRBD2

cdr3_nt: TGTGCCAGCAGTAGCAGGGGGACCTACAATGAGCAGTTCTTC
cdr3_aa: CASSSRGTYNEQFF
clone_size: once
cdr3_length: 14
v_call: TRBV28
j_call: TRBJ2-1
d_call: TRBD1